The rows below give T cell receptor beta chains drawn from one sample of a study of cytomegalovirus exposure and HLA in healthy donors. Clones were read by immunoSEQ multiplex PCR, and TCRdb kept only the in-frame ones, dropping some. This table has 90,000 or so clones, around 96% appearing once. The specimen was PBMCs. Receptors originate from a man in his late teens or twenties in good health and CMV-seronegative. CDR3s include the opening cysteine and the closing phenylalanine or tryptophan. A D gene is named only where the DNA matches it firmly. Part of the rows lack a size; the others show once, few, many or a class for expanded clones.

v_call	d_call	cdr3_length	clone_size	j_call	cdr3_nt	cdr3_aa
TRBV27	NA	16	NA	TRBJ2-2	TGTGCCAGCAGTTTCGGGGTGATAACGAACACCGGGGAGCTGTTTTTT	CASSFGVITNTGELFF
TRBV19	TRBD2	15	NA	TRBJ2-3	TGTGCCAGTAGTCAAGGAGCGGGAACGATAGATACGCAGTATTTT	CASSQGAGTIDTQYF
TRBV19	TRBD2	15	NA	TRBJ2-7	TGTGCCAGTAGTATAGCAGTAGGGGACTACTACGAGCAGTACTTC	CASSIAVGDYYEQYF
TRBV5-1	TRBD1	15	NA	TRBJ1-1	TGCGCCAGCACATCCGAGGGGACAGGAGTCACTGAAGCTTTCTTT	CASTSEGTGVTEAFF
TRBV20-1	NA	10	few	TRBJ1-1	TGCAGTGCTAGAACGGGGGAGGCTTTCTTT	CSARTGEAFF
TRBV19	TRBD1	15	NA	TRBJ1-5	TGTGCCAGTGTTTTAGGGACAGGGGCCAATCAGCCCCAGCATTTT	CASVLGTGANQPQHF
TRBV5-4	NA	15	NA	TRBJ1-2	TGTGCCAGCACAAGCAGGGCAGCTCCTAACTATGGCTACACCTTC	CASTSRAAPNYGYTF
TRBV6-5	NA	14	NA	TRBJ2-5	TGTGCCAGCAGTTGGGGCAGGGAGGTTGAGACCCAGTACTTC	CASSWGREVETQYF
TRBV6-1	TRBD1	14	few	TRBJ2-1	TGTGCCAGCACCCCGGGACAGGGAGGTATTGAGCAGTTCTTC	CASTPGQGGIEQFF
TRBV11-3	NA	16	NA	TRBJ2-5	TGTGCCAGCGCTAGAGGGTTGGGGGCCGGGGAAGAGACCCAGTACTTC	CASARGLGAGEETQYF
TRBV2	NA	16	NA	TRBJ1-2	TGTGCCAGCAGTGAAAGCATCACCCCGCGGCACTATGGCTACACCTTC	CASSESITPRHYGYTF
TRBV4-2	NA	16	NA	TRBJ2-3	TGTGCCAGCAGCCCCCAGGACTCCCCTAGCACAGATACGCAGTATTTT	CASSPQDSPSTDTQYF
TRBV28	NA	14	NA	TRBJ1-2	TGTGCCAGCTGGCCGGGGGGGGCCTGGGGTGGCTACACCTTC	CASWPGGAWGGYTF
TRBV7-6	TRBD1	16	NA	TRBJ1-3	TGTGCCAGCAGCCCTCGGACAGGGCCCTCTGGAAACACCATATATTTT	CASSPRTGPSGNTIYF
TRBV7-9	TRBD2	15	NA	TRBJ2-5	TGTGCCAGCAGCTTAGTAGGAGCGGGAGAAGAGACCCAGTACTTC	CASSLVGAGEETQYF
TRBV28	TRBD1	14	NA	TRBJ1-1	TGTGCCAGCAGTTATGCAGGGGGCTGGACTGAAGCTTTCTTT	CASSYAGGWTEAFF
TRBV19	NA	14	NA	TRBJ1-1	TGTGCCAGTAGGGGGGGGCTCTGGAACACTGAAGCTTTCTTT	CASRGGLWNTEAFF
TRBV5-1	NA	14	NA	TRBJ1-4	TGCGCCAGCAGCTTGGGCTGGGGGGGTGAAAAACTGTTTTTT	CASSLGWGGEKLFF
TRBV9	NA	13	NA	TRBJ2-7	TGTGCCAGCAGCGTAGAGGACTACTACGAGCAGTACTTC	CASSVEDYYEQYF
TRBV4-1	TRBD2	16	NA	TRBJ2-3	TGCGCCAGCAGCCCCAGGACTAGCGGGAGGACAGATACGCAGTATTTT	CASSPRTSGRTDTQYF
TRBV2	NA	13	NA	TRBJ2-7	TGTGCCAGCAGTGAAGTTCAGGGCGCGGAGCAGTACTTC	CASSEVQGAEQYF
TRBV30	TRBD2	16	NA	TRBJ2-7	TGTGCCTGGAAGCGGGGCGGGGGTCAAAGCTCCTACGAGCAGTACTTC	CAWKRGGGQSSYEQYF
TRBV5-4	NA	17	NA	TRBJ2-1	TGTGCCAGCACACCCAGGAAAGGCACCGGGACTCTCGGTGAGCAGTTCTTC	CASTPRKGTGTLGEQFF
TRBV6-5	NA	15	few	TRBJ2-2	TGTGCCAGCCAAAGAGGGGGTACGAACACCGGGGAGCTGTTTTTT	CASQRGGTNTGELFF
TRBV28	NA	14	NA	TRBJ2-5	TGTGCCAGCAGTTTATCAGGGTACGGCGAGACCCAGTACTTC	CASSLSGYGETQYF
TRBV7-6	TRBD1	16	NA	TRBJ1-1	TGTGCCAGCAGCTTGCTTCGACAGGGGGGGGTCACTGAAGCTTTCTTT	CASSLLRQGGVTEAFF
TRBV4-1	TRBD2	17	NA	TRBJ2-5	TGCGCCAGCAGCCAAGTACGCGGTTTAGCGGGAGTGGAGACCCAGTACTTC	CASSQVRGLAGVETQYF
TRBV9	NA	14	NA	TRBJ2-7	TGTGCCAGCAGCGTAGGAGGTGACTCCTACGAGCAGTACTTC	CASSVGGDSYEQYF
TRBV5-1	TRBD1	17	NA	TRBJ1-3	TGCGCCAGCAGCTTGGGTGACAGGGGATACTCTGGAAACACCATATATTTT	CASSLGDRGYSGNTIYF
TRBV4-3	TRBD2	16	NA	TRBJ2-1	TGCGCCAGCAGCCAAGTACTAGCGGGGAATTACAATGAGCAGTTCTTC	CASSQVLAGNYNEQFF
TRBV30	TRBD1	14	NA	TRBJ2-3	TGTGCCTGGAAGGGACAGGAGATCACAGATACGCAGTATTTT	CAWKGQEITDTQYF
TRBV18	NA	14	NA	TRBJ2-7	TGTGCCAGCTCACCACGACTAGGGGCTAGCGAGCAGTACTTC	CASSPRLGASEQYF
TRBV11-2	NA	12	NA	TRBJ2-1	TGTGCCAGCAGCTTAGTTAACAATGAGCAGTTCTTC	CASSLVNNEQFF
TRBV28	TRBD2	18	NA	TRBJ2-1	TGTGCCAGCAGTTTGACTAGCGGGGAATTAAGCTCCTACAATGAGCAGTTCTTC	CASSLTSGELSSYNEQFF
TRBV29-1	NA	15	NA	TRBJ2-1	TGCAGCGTTGAAGCGGTTAGCGGAGCATACAATGAGCAGTTCTTC	CSVEAVSGAYNEQFF
TRBV27	TRBD2	17	NA	TRBJ2-1	TGTGCCAGCAGTGCGACCACGGGACTAGCGGGGGCCAATGAGCAGTTCTTC	CASSATTGLAGANEQFF
TRBV2	NA	10	once	TRBJ2-7	TGTGCCAGCAGTTATGACGAGCAGTACTTC	CASSYDEQYF
TRBV15	TRBD1	17	NA	TRBJ1-2	TGTGCCACCAGCAGCGGGGACAGGGAGAAAGGGGTTGGTGGCTACACCTTC	CATSSGDREKGVGGYTF
TRBV9	TRBD2	18	NA	TRBJ2-1	TGTGCCAGCAGCGTGGTGGGACTAGCGGGAGGAGGGGACAATGAGCAGTTCTTC	CASSVVGLAGGGDNEQFF
TRBV7-3	TRBD1	14	NA	TRBJ2-2	TGTGCCAGCAGCCAGGACAGGGGGCCCGGGGAGCTGTTTTTT	CASSQDRGPGELFF
TRBV6-4	NA	14	NA	TRBJ2-2	TGTGCCAGCAGTGCCGGGGAGAACACCGGGGAGCTGTTTTTT	CASSAGENTGELFF
TRBV11-2	NA	13	NA	TRBJ2-7	TGTGCCAGCAGCTTACAGGTGGGGCGCGAGCAGTACTTC	CASSLQVGREQYF
TRBV27	NA	14	NA	TRBJ2-2	TGTGCCAGCAGTTTCTCGGGACACTCCGGGGAGCTGTTTTTT	CASSFSGHSGELFF
TRBV7-9	TRBD2	18	NA	TRBJ2-3	TGTGCCAGCAGCTTGGGACTAGCGGGAGAACATCCACCAGATACGCAGTATTTT	CASSLGLAGEHPPDTQYF
TRBV5-6	TRBD2	16	NA	TRBJ2-1	TGTGCCAGCAGCTTGGGGTCGAGCGGGAGCCGCCATGAGCAGTTCTTC	CASSLGSSGSRHEQFF
TRBV9	NA	13	NA	TRBJ1-5	TGTGCCAGCAGCGCCCAGGGTAATCAGCCCCAGCATTTT	CASSAQGNQPQHF
TRBV4-3	TRBD2	16	NA	TRBJ2-2	TGCGCCAGCAGCCAAGATCTAGCGGGAGGTTCCGGGGAGCTGTTTTTT	CASSQDLAGGSGELFF
TRBV27	TRBD2	17	NA	TRBJ2-7	TGTGCCAGCAGTTTGCACCCGACTAGCGGGAGGGCCGACGAGCAGTACTTC	CASSLHPTSGRADEQYF
TRBV6-5	TRBD1	15	once	TRBJ2-1	TGTGCCAGCAGTGGATCGGACAGGGGGCGGAATGAGCAGTTCTTC	CASSGSDRGRNEQFF